This T cell receptor (beta chain) was sequenced during a study of beta chain features in type 1 diabetes. Expressed TCRB transcripts were sequenced, since all the RNA that had been isolated was reverse transcribed. Sequencing was performed with immunoSEQ multiplex PCR; in TCRdb, only in-frame clones are kept and a portion is missing. The sample holds around 500,000 clones, roughly an eighth seen once. There are a few counts of this clone. Its antigen is unidentified. The V end lost 6 bases, the J end lost 5 bases, and 13 bases lay between the germline ends. Germline CDR1 is MDHEN and CDR2 is SYDVKM. The CDR3 is 13 residues long. Whole-study results and caveats: Individuals with type 1 diabetes displayed fewer insertions and more deletions at VDJ junctions. PCR might show a preference for shorter templates, equally across patients and controls.

The chain uses TRBV28 and TRBJ1-2; tentatively, D is TRBD1 (5 bases). The TCR was taken from a woman in her late teens or twenties in good health. Sequencing used naive CD4+ T cells from blood. Here the CDR3 reads CASRPPGPYGYTF. CDR3 DNA sequence: TGTGCCAGCAGACCCCCGGGGCCTTATGGCTACACCTTC.